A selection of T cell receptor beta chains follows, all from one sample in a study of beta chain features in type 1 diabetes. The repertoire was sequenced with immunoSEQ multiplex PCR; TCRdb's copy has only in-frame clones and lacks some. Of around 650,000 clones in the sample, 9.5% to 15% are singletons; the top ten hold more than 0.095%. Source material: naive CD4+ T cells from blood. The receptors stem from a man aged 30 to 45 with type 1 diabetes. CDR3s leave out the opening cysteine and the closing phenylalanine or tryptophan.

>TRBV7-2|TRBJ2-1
ASRQGLDNEQF
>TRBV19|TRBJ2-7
ASSIVSAGNIYEQY
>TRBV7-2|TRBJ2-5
ASSLAAEQETQY
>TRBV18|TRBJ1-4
ASSPFTGSATNEKLF
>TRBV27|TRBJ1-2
ASSPYPGQINYGYT
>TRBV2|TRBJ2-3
ASNREGDTQY
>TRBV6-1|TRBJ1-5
ASSERGDQPQH
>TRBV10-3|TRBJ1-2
AISVSQDYGYT
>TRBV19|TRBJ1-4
ASSIDRGKLF
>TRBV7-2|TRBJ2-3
ASSLAGSSTDTQY
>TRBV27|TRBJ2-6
ASSLSGTGVQWANVLT
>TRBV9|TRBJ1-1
ASSASPDSNTEAF
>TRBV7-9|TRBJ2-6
ASSLGSGAGANVLT
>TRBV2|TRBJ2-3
ASSVTRSTDTQY
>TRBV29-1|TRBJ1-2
SVDSPEGDYGYT